This entry lists 22 T cell receptor beta chains sequenced from one sample in a study of CD8 T cells in ankylosing spondylitis. A single record per CDR3 protein comes from TCRdb applying MiXCR to the 5' RACE reads. This sample has hundreds of thousands of distinct CDR3 sequences, with roughly 8.2% found just once. Input material: blood, either unsorted or a sorted T cell fraction (not recorded which). The receptors shown here come from a female donor with ankylosing spondylitis or in good health (not recorded which).

The sample holds many counts of this clonotype. The chain couples TRBV29-1 to TRBJ2-1; TRBD1 might be the D (5 bases). CDR3 length: 14 residues. Trimming took off 4 bases at V and 1 base at J, with 11 bases between the two ends. CDR1 and CDR2 from the germline V gene are SQVTM and ANQGSEA. The CDR3 region has the DNA TGCAGCGTTGTAGGGGTGTCTTCCTACAATGAGCAGTTCTTC. Translation: CSVVGVSSYNEQFF.

This clonotype was counted ten times or more. The rearrangement links TRBV5-5 to TRBJ2-1, with D perhaps TRBD2 (6 bases). This CDR3 contains 15 residues. Germline CDR1 and CDR2: SGHKS and YYEKEE (reference sequence). V was clipped by 2 bases and J by 4 bases, with 13 bases between them. The CDR3 region has the DNA TGTGCCAGCAGCTTCACAGCGGGCCCTTACAATGAGCAGTTCTTC. Translation: CASSFTAGPYNEQFF.

This clonotype came up a few times. The CDR3 region is CSATLWSSSYNEQFF. The DNA of the CDR3 is TGCAGTGCCACCTTGTGGAGTAGCTCCTACAATGAGCAGTTCTTC. This sequence joins TRBV20-1 and TRBJ2-1; D not resolved. The CDR3 length is 15 residues. CDR1 and CDR2 (germline): DFQATT, SNEGSKA (reference sequence). V was clipped by 6 bases and J by 0 bases, with 15 bases between them.

This clonotype was seen ten or more times. V usage is TRBV7-2 and J usage is TRBJ2-7; D is uncertain. Germline-derived CDR1 and CDR2 are SGHTA and FQGNSA. The V end lost 5 bases, the J end lost 9 bases, and 17 bases lay between the germline ends. CDR3 size: 13 residues. CDR3 sequence (DNA): TGTGCCAGCAGCCCATACGGGTTGGATGGGCAGTACTTC. Protein: CASSPYGLDGQYF. Combining the CDR3 with reference TRBV7-2 and TRBJ2-7 gives the whole variable domain GAGVSQSPSNKVTEKGKDVELRCDPISGHTALYWYRQSLGQGLEFLIYFQGNSAPDKSGLPSDRFSAERTGGSVSTLTIQRTQQEDSAVYLCASSPYGLDGQYFGPGTRLTVT.

Ten or more counts support this clonotype. The chain combines TRBV20-1 with TRBJ1-1; D might be TRBD1 (5 bases). The germline gives CDR1 DFQATT, CDR2 SNEGSKA (reference sequence). CDR3 length equals 11 residues. V shed 5 bases and J shed 9 bases, with 13 bases lying between them. In DNA, the CDR3 is TGCAGTGCTGACCTCGACAGTAAAGCTTTCTTT. It encodes CSADLDSKAFF.

This sequence joins TRBV4-2 and TRBJ1-3, with D uncertain. The CDR3 spans 18 residues. The germline V and J ends were trimmed by 4 bases and 2 bases, with 21 bases remaining between them. The V gene's germline CDR1 is LGHNA and CDR2 YNFKEQ. Here the CDR3 DNA reads TGTGCCAGCAGCCCGGATGGCCCCTCACTTATGACTGGAAACACCATATATTTT. It is translated as CASSPDGPSLMTGNTIYF.

In its sample, this clonotype was seen many times. The chain has TRBV20-1 and TRBJ2-1; 11 bases map to TRBD2. This CDR3 is built from 15 residues. With 5 bases clipped from V and 7 bases from J, the junction kept 10 bases outside the gene matches. Germline values: CDR1 DFQATT, CDR2 SNEGSKA (reference sequence). As DNA, the CDR3 is TGCAGTGCTCCCACTAGCGGGAGTTCATGGAATGAGCAGTTCTTC. Protein sequence: CSAPTSGSSWNEQFF.

Many counts were recorded for this clonotype. The chain uses TRBV7-2 and TRBJ2-2; no definite D call. Germline loops: CDR1 SGHTA, CDR2 FQGNSA. This CDR3 region has 14 residues. V was trimmed by 2 bases and J by 7 bases, leaving 11 bases between them. The CDR3 nucleotides read TGTGCCAGCAGCTTAAAGGCCATTAACGGGGAGCTGTTTTTT. It specifies CASSLKAINGELFF.

Concerning this clonotype itself: The junction differs from germline at one of its ends, possibly a read error. This sequence joins TRBV5-1 and TRBJ1-2, with D unresolved. Looked up from germline, CDR1 is SGHRS and CDR2 is YFSETQ. CDR3 size: 15 residues. DNA for the CDR3: TGCGCCAGCGGCTTGGCGGGCGGACCACCGGTGGGCTACACCTTC. Translation: CASGLAGGPPVGYTF. The full variable domain, in which reference TRBV5-1 and TRBJ1-2 provide the parts outside the CDR3, is KAGVTQTPRYLIKTRGQQVTLSCSPISGHRSVSWYQQTPGQGLQFLFEYFSETQRNKGNFPGRFSGRQFSNSRSEMNVSTLELGDSALYLCASGLAGGPPVGYTFGSGTRLTVV.

There are many counts of this clonotype. The rearrangement joins TRBV10-3 to TRBJ2-7; TRBD1 aligns across 7 bases. This CDR3 contains 15 residues. The ends lost 5 bases at V and 1 base at J; junction bases unmatched: 8. Germline V gene lookup returns CDR1 ENHRY and CDR2 SYGVKD. The CDR3 loop reads CAISLDRTNSYEQYF. CDR3 DNA: TGTGCCATCAGTTTGGACAGGACCAATTCCTACGAGCAGTACTTC.

This clonotype has a count of ten or more. This chain uses TRBV4-3 with TRBJ1-1; D perhaps matches TRBD1 (5 bases). Germline CDR1 reads LGHNA; CDR2 reads YSLEER. The CDR3 loop spans 16 amino acids. V was shortened by 2 bases and J by 5 bases, with 18 bases between the two germline ends. The CDR3 reads CASSQRSGQPETEAFF. The CDR3 region has the DNA TGCGCCAGCAGCCAAAGGTCGGGGCAGCCGGAGACTGAAGCTTTCTTT.

This clonotype has a count of ten or more. The chain carries TRBV30 and TRBJ2-3; 8 positions agree with TRBD2. The CDR3 totals 15 residues. Germline CDR1 is GTSNPN and CDR2 is SVGIG (reference sequence). J lost 2 bases, V lost 0 bases, and 4 bases had no gene match. The CDR3 loop is CAWSVGGRSTDTQYF. The CDR3 nucleotides read TGTGCCTGGAGTGTAGGCGGGAGGTCCACAGATACGCAGTATTTT.

This clonotype was observed a handful of times. The V call is TRBV11-2, the J call TRBJ2-1, with TRBD2 identical over 8 bases. The CDR3 consists of 16 residues. Unmatched junction bases numbered 7, after V lost 0 bases and J lost 6 bases. The germline V gene encodes CDR1 SGHAT and CDR2 FQNNGV. DNA of the CDR3: TGTGCCAGCAGCTTAGATGGGGGACTAGGCCCCAATGAGCAGTTCTTC. It yields the protein CASSLDGGLGPNEQFF.

This clonotype was recorded many times. The V and J genes are TRBV7-2 and TRBJ2-3; D uncertain. Per germline, CDR1 SGHTA and CDR2 FQGNSA. V lost 3 bases and J 5 bases, leaving 6 bases between the germline ends. The CDR3 sequence is 12 residues long. The CDR3 nucleotides are TGTGCCAGCAGCTTGCTAGGAGATACGCAGTATTTT. Residues: CASSLLGDTQYF.

This clonotype was counted ten times or more. This rearrangement joins TRBV7-2 to TRBJ2-1; 8 nucleotides align to TRBD2. The CDR3 is made up of 16 amino acids. Germline lookup yields CDR1 SGHTA and CDR2 FQGNSA. V was pared by 6 bases and J by 4 bases, with 11 bases of the junction left unmatched. CDR3 bases: TGTGCCAGCAGAACTAGCGGCAGGGGAGGGTACAATGAGCAGTTCTTC. This sequence encodes CASRTSGRGGYNEQFF.

This clonotype has ten or more counts. The chain is built from TRBV5-1 and TRBJ1-2; D gene ambiguous. The germline V gene encodes CDR1 SGHRS and CDR2 YFSETQ. This CDR3 comprises 17 residues. Deletions cut 0 bases from V and 2 bases from J, with 17 bases between. CDR3 in DNA: TGCGCCAGCAGCTTGGAGGGCATTCCTATAGGAAACTATGGCTACACCTTC. It is translated as CASSLEGIPIGNYGYTF.

This clonotype has ten or more counts. The V and J genes are TRBV20-1 and TRBJ1-5; TRBD1 might be the D (5 bases). Germline-derived CDR1 and CDR2 are DFQATT and SNEGSKA (reference sequence). The CDR3 runs to 13 residues. V was clipped by 6 bases and J by 0 bases, with 9 bases between them. The CDR3 loop is CSARDSSNQPQHF. CDR3 DNA sequence: TGCAGTGCCAGGGACTCTAGCAATCAGCCCCAGCATTTT.

This clonotype was picked up many times. The chain links TRBV4-3 to TRBJ2-7, with TRBD2 matching over 7 bases. CDR3 length: 17 residues. Trimming took 5 bases from V and 7 from J; bases not matched to a gene: 20. Germline V CDR1 and CDR2: LGHNA, YSLEER. CDR3: CASSSWRSPSGPLEQYF. CDR3 sequence (DNA): TGCGCCAGCAGCTCCTGGAGAAGTCCTAGCGGCCCCTTGGAGCAGTACTTC.

V usage is TRBV7-9 and J usage is TRBJ2-7; 8 nucleotides agree with TRBD2. Per the germline V gene, CDR1 is SEHNR and CDR2 is FQNEAQ (reference sequence). This CDR3 contains 16 residues. V shed 5 bases, J shed 0 bases, and the junction held 9 bases outside the gene matches. The CDR3 DNA sequence: TGTGCCAGCAGCGCGATGGGACTAGAAAGCTCCTACGAGCAGTACTTC. Translated: CASSAMGLESSYEQYF.

Many counts were recorded for this clonotype. The V gene is TRBV5-1, the J gene TRBJ2-1; unclear D gene. Germline loops: CDR1 SGHRS, CDR2 YFSETQ. The CDR3 spans 14 residues. The V end lost 7 bases, the J end lost 1 base, and 12 bases lay between the germline ends. The CDR3 coding sequence is TGCGCCAGCGGGTATGGCGGTTCCTACAATGAGCAGTTCTTC. It codes for CASGYGGSYNEQFF.

The chain combines TRBV2 with TRBJ1-4; no clear D. CDR3 size: 13 residues. Trimming took off 9 bases at V and 6 bases at J, with 14 bases between the two ends. Per germline, CDR1 SNHLY and CDR2 FYNNEI. CDR3 sequence (DNA): TGTGCCAGTCACCTGCTTCGTTATGAAAAACTGTTTTTT. Protein product: CASHLLRYEKLFF.

This clonotype was recorded at least ten times. The genes are TRBV18 and TRBJ2-6; D ambiguous. Germline-derived CDR1 and CDR2 are KGHSH and LQKENI. The CDR3 spans 16 residues. V was pared by 2 bases and J by 2 bases, with 10 bases between. This CDR3 is CASSPIRSTGANVLTF. CDR3 sequence (DNA): TGTGCCAGCTCACCAATTCGATCCACTGGGGCCAACGTCCTGACTTTC. Full variable domain (remainder filled in from reference TRBV18 and TRBJ2-6): NAGVMQNPRHLVRRRGQEARLRCSPMKGHSHVYWYRQLPEEGLKFMVYLQKENIIDESGMPKERFSAEFPKEGPSILRIQQVVRGDSAAYFCASSPIRSTGANVLTFGAGSRLTVL.